The 23 T cell receptor beta chains reported below all come from one sample, sequenced in a study of CD8+ T cells in alopecia areata. After isolation, RNA underwent reverse transcription to generate cDNA as the sequencing template. TCRdb keeps only in-frame clones here, not all; method: immunoSEQ multiplex PCR. Here the sample spans a few hundred thousand clones, 60% being singletons. Sample treatment: oral pan-JAK inhibitor, 5-10 mg twice daily. The sequencing here drew on CD4+ T cells sorted from blood, taken between weeks 51 and 54, from a patient treated with tofacitinib. Every receptor here comes from a human donor with alopecia areata.

This clone was counted only a few times. The chain employs TRBV7-3 and TRBJ2-1; possible D gene TRBD2, 6 bases. Germline V gene lookup returns CDR1 SGHTA and CDR2 FQGTGA. CDR3 length equals 13 residues. Trimming removed 6 bases from V and 7 bases from J, with 13 bases in between. In DNA, the CDR3 is TGTGCCAGCAGTCGTACTAGCAGGAATGAGCAGTTCTTC. Protein product: CASSRTSRNEQFF.

This chain links TRBV4-2 with TRBJ1-6, with 8 bases aligning to TRBD1. Trimming cost V 1 base and J 6 bases; bases outside gene matches: 5. In germline, CDR1 is LGHNA, CDR2 YNFKEQ. CDR3 length: 16 residues. CDR3 bases: TGTGCCAGCAGCCAAGTAGGGACAGGCGGTAATTCACCCCTCCACTTT. This translates into CASSQVGTGGNSPLHF.

This clone showed up just a few times. The gene calls are TRBV10-2 and TRBJ1-2, with a weak D call TRBD1 (5 bases). Deletions cut 2 bases from V and 8 bases from J, with 24 bases between. Germline V gene sequence: CDR1 WSHSY, CDR2 SAAADI. The length of the CDR3 is 17 residues. For the CDR3, the DNA is TGCGCCAGCAGTGAGCGACTTTCAGTGCCCTCCAAGGGGGGCTACACCTTC. The encoded protein is CASSERLSVPSKGGYTF.

The rearrangement uses TRBV30 and TRBJ1-2; D might be TRBD1 (6 bases). The CDR3 consists of 14 residues. CDR1 is GTSNPN and CDR2 is SVGIG in the germline V gene (reference sequence). Trimming shortened V by 1 base and J by 2 bases, and 11 bases separated the two germline ends. DNA of the CDR3: TGTGCCTGGAGTGATGGGGGGCAGAACTATGGCTACACCTTC. It translates to CAWSDGGQNYGYTF.

This chain links TRBV29-1 with TRBJ1-5, with a tentative D call TRBD1 (6 bases). Trimming took 2 bases from V and 12 from J, leaving 11 bases between them. Per germline, CDR1 SQVTM and CDR2 ANQGSEA. The CDR3 is 11 amino acids. The chain's CDR3 is CSVELGGFQHF. CDR3 bases: TGCAGCGTTGAATTAGGGGGTTTCCAGCATTTT.

The chain recombines TRBV7-9 with TRBJ2-3; no firm D call. The CDR3 sequence is 13 residues long. V lost 7 bases, J lost 4 bases, and 12 bases lay in between. The germline V gene encodes CDR1 SEHNR and CDR2 FQNEAQ (reference sequence). The CDR3 protein is CASTHTTADTQYF. The CDR3 DNA sequence: TGTGCCAGCACCCATACGACGGCAGATACGCAGTATTTT.

The genes are TRBV19 and TRBJ1-6; D is uncertain. V was clipped by 10 bases and J by 7 bases, with 20 bases between them. The CDR3 runs 15 residues. CDR1 and CDR2 from the germline V gene are LNHDA and SQIVND (reference sequence). This chain's CDR3 is CATIPDGRENSPLHF. The CDR3 nucleotides read TGTGCCACAATCCCCGACGGACGGGAAAATTCACCCCTCCACTTT.

This clone was picked up one time. V usage is TRBV25-1 and J usage is TRBJ2-5; D may correspond to TRBD1 or TRBD2 (5 bases each). This CDR3 is built from 15 residues. From germline, CDR1 is MGHDK and CDR2 SYGVNS. Trimming stripped 1 base from V and 4 bases from J, with 13 bases between. Written as DNA, the CDR3 is TGTGCCAGCAGTGAATTGGGGGTGGGCCGAGAGACCCAGTACTTC. Protein: CASSELGVGRETQYF.

CDR3 DNA: TGTGCCTGGACCGTACCGGGAATCGGGGGAGCTTTCTTT. Its protein is CAWTVPGIGGAFF. V usage is TRBV30 and J usage is TRBJ1-1, with D maybe TRBD1 (5 bases). CDR3 size: 13 residues. Looked up from germline, CDR1 is GTSNPN and CDR2 is SVGIG (reference sequence). V lost 4 bases, J lost 10 bases, and 19 bases lay in between. Using reference TRBV30 and TRBJ1-1 for the parts outside the CDR3, the full variable domain is SQTIHQWPATLVQPVGSPLSLECTVEGTSNPNLYWYRQAAGRGLQLLFYSVGIGQISSEVPQNLSASRPQDRQFILSSKKLLLSDSGFYLCAWTVPGIGGAFFGQGTRLTVV.

This chain links TRBV5-1 with TRBJ2-2; D is undetermined. CDR3 length equals 13 residues. The V gene lost 3 bases and the J gene lost 3 bases, with 6 bases spanning the gap. Germline values: CDR1 SGHRS, CDR2 YFSETQ. The CDR3 DNA sequence: TGCGCCAGCAGCTGGGCGCACACCGGGGAGCTGTTTTTT. Translated: CASSWAHTGELFF.

The chain has TRBV6-5 and TRBJ1-1, with a possible D match to TRBD1 (6 bases). The V gene's germline CDR1 is MNHEY and CDR2 SVGAGI. Between the trimmed V and J ends, which lost 6 bases and 4 bases, there was a span of 9 bases. CDR3 length equals 12 residues. The DNA for the CDR3 is TGTGCCAGCAGGGCAGGGGCCACTGAAGCTTTCTTT. It translates to CASRAGATEAFF.

The chain couples TRBV2 to TRBJ2-3, with D unresolved. Germline-derived CDR1 and CDR2 are SNHLY and FYNNEI. V was cut by 7 bases and J by 6 bases, with 11 bases left in between. CDR3 length equals 12 residues. In DNA, the CDR3 is TGTGCCAGCACTTGGAAAACCGATACGCAGTATTTT. Its translation: CASTWKTDTQYF.

The V call is TRBV29-1, the J call TRBJ1-2, with D perhaps matching TRBD1 (6 bases). The germline gives CDR1 SQVTM, CDR2 ANQGSEA. V lost 7 bases to trimming and J lost 4 bases, with 16 bases between them. The CDR3 is made up of 13 amino acids. CDR3 DNA: TGCAGCGCCCCGTTGAGGGGGAGCTATGGCTACACCTTC. It is translated as CSAPLRGSYGYTF.

This chain uses TRBV20-1 with TRBJ2-5; no definite D call. Looked up from germline, CDR1 is DFQATT and CDR2 is SNEGSKA (reference sequence). V gave up 1 base and J gave up 5 bases, with 5 bases separating them. CDR3 length equals 11 residues. CDR3 DNA: TGCAGTGCTAGAGCCACCGAGACCCAGTACTTC. Protein product: CSARATETQYF.

V is TRBV4-1 and J is TRBJ1-5; D not certain. The CDR3 is 13 residues long. Trimming pared 0 bases from V and 5 bases from J, leaving 5 bases between. CDR1 MGHRA and CDR2 YSYEKL come from the germline V gene. The CDR3 bases are TGCGCCAGCAGCCAAGATCCGGATCAGCCCCAGCATTTT. This gives the protein CASSQDPDQPQHF.

This clone was detected once. The chain combines TRBV9 with TRBJ1-6; 7 bases line up with TRBD1. The CDR3 totals 13 residues. CDR1 and CDR2 from the germline V gene are SGDLS and YYNGEE. Losses at the gene ends were 10 bases for V and 10 bases for J; bases not matched to a gene: 11. CDR3 sequence (DNA): TGTGCCTCACAAGGGGACAGTTCATCACCCCTCCACTTT. Amino acid sequence: CASQGDSSSPLHF.

The chain couples TRBV6-5 to TRBJ1-2; 10 nucleotides match TRBD1. The germline V gene has CDR1 MNHEY and CDR2 SVGAGI. The CDR3 spans 13 residues. V lost 5 bases, J lost 4 bases, and 1 base stayed unmatched. The CDR3 bases are TGTGCCAGCAGTCGACAGGGGGCCTATGGCTACACCTTC. It is translated as CASSRQGAYGYTF.

The rearrangement links TRBV29-1 to TRBJ1-1; D possibly corresponds to TRBD1 (5 bases). CDR1 and CDR2 (germline): SQVTM, ANQGSEA. The CDR3 contains 12 residues. V lost 5 bases and J lost 5, with 12 bases in between. For the CDR3, the DNA is TGCAGCGTTCACGGATGGGGGACTGAAGCTTTCTTT. Its translation: CSVHGWGTEAFF.

V usage is TRBV29-1 and J usage is TRBJ2-1; D unclear. The CDR3 has 11 amino acids. V was pared by 5 bases and J by 4 bases, with 6 bases between. The germline gives CDR1 SQVTM, CDR2 ANQGSEA. CDR3 sequence reads: CSVFVYNEQFF. The CDR3 DNA reads as TGCAGCGTTTTTGTATACAATGAGCAGTTCTTC.

A note on this clone: The sample carries other DNA sequences with the same CDR3. V is TRBV29-1 and J is TRBJ2-5; 7 bases map to TRBD2. CDR3 length: 11 amino acids. Germline V CDR1 and CDR2: SQVTM, ANQGSEA. V trimming: 3 bases; J trimming: 5 bases; junction bases outside the gene matches: 0. The CDR3 protein is CSVEGGETQYF. The CDR3 coding sequence is TGCAGCGTTGAGGGGGGGGAGACCCAGTACTTC.

The sample holds a few counts of this clone. The chain is built from TRBV5-1 and TRBJ2-3; 7 nucleotides match TRBD1. The V and J ends lost 2 bases and 1 base, in that order; junction bases with no gene match: 4. Germline CDR1 and CDR2: SGHRS and YFSETQ. The CDR3 has 15 residues. For the CDR3, the DNA is TGCGCCAGCAGCTTACAAACAGGGGGCACAGATACGCAGTATTTT. Its translation is CASSLQTGGTDTQYF. Full variable domain (missing parts from reference TRBV5-1 and TRBJ2-3): KAGVTQTPRYLIKTRGQQVTLSCSPISGHRSVSWYQQTPGQGLQFLFEYFSETQRNKGNFPGRFSGRQFSNSRSEMNVSTLELGDSALYLCASSLQTGGTDTQYFGPGTRLTVL.

This clone turned up a few times. This chain connects TRBV2 to TRBJ2-7; no firm D call. V was pared by 2 bases and J by 0 bases, with 5 bases between. The CDR3 contains 13 residues. The germline V gene encodes CDR1 SNHLY and CDR2 FYNNEI. The CDR3 region is CASSEQVSYEQYF. The DNA for the CDR3 is TGTGCCAGCAGTGAACAGGTCTCCTACGAGCAGTACTTC.

This clone was counted a single time. This chain uses TRBV5-1 with TRBJ1-5, with 7 bases aligning to TRBD1. The CDR3 is 14 amino acids. V shed 3 bases and J 6 bases; nucleotides not matched to a gene: 6. Germline lookup yields CDR1 SGHRS and CDR2 YFSETQ. DNA of the CDR3: TGCGCCAGCAGCTGGGACAGTTACTCTCAGCCCCAGCATTTT. Amino acids: CASSWDSYSQPQHF.